These 32 T cell receptor beta chains were sequenced from one sample in a study of blood T cell repertoires in COVID-19. TCRdb's copy holds only in-frame clones and misses some; the assay was immunoSEQ multiplex PCR. Of roughly 59,000 clones in the sample, less than 80% are singletons; the top ten hold more than 7.5%. The source material was peripheral blood. The receptors shown here come from a human donor in a cohort sampled during active COVID-19.

The chain links TRBV28 to TRBJ1-1, with D maybe TRBD1 (5 bases). The V end was cut by 6 bases, the J end by 6 bases, with 20 bases between. CDR1 MDHEN and CDR2 SYDVKM come from the germline V gene. The CDR3 length is 15 residues. DNA for the CDR3: TGTGCCAGCAGCCCCCTCCTCAGGGTTAGTCCTGAAGCTTTCTTT. Translated: CASSPLLRVSPEAFF.

The chain couples TRBV4-3 to TRBJ1-4; 7 bases line up with TRBD1. CDR1 is LGHNA and CDR2 is YSLEER in the germline V gene. This CDR3 comprises 18 residues. The ends lost 0 bases at V and 2 bases at J; junction bases unmatched: 9. CDR3 protein: CASSQEAQGQTTNEKLFF. CDR3 coding DNA: TGCGCCAGCAGCCAAGAGGCTCAGGGACAGACTACTAATGAAAAACTGTTTTTT.

V usage is TRBV5-1 and J usage is TRBJ2-7; 7 nucleotides match TRBD1. This CDR3 spans 18 amino acids. With 4 bases clipped from V and 0 bases from J, the junction kept 16 bases outside the gene matches. Germline V CDR1 and CDR2: SGHRS, YFSETQ. The CDR3 coding sequence is TGCGCCAGCAGCAGACAGGGAGTTACGACATCGAGCTCCTACGAGCAGTACTTC. It specifies CASSRQGVTTSSSYEQYF.

The genes are TRBV6-5 and TRBJ2-1, with TRBD2 as a possible D gene (6 bases). Germline CDR1 reads MNHEY; CDR2 reads SVGAGI. With 2 bases removed from V and 7 bases from J, the gap between germline ends came to 12 bases. The CDR3 totals 14 residues. In DNA form, the CDR3 reads TGTGCCAGCAGTTACGGAGGGCCGCTTAATGAGCAGTTCTTC. It translates to CASSYGGPLNEQFF.

The genes are TRBV28 and TRBJ1-6; D is unresolved. Germline loops: CDR1 MDHEN, CDR2 SYDVKM. Trimming shortened V by 7 bases and J by 2 bases, and 12 bases separated the two germline ends. This CDR3 spans 15 amino acids. The CDR3 DNA follows: TGTGCCAGCAAATCAGCGCTTACCTATAATTCACCCCTCCACTTT. Amino acid sequence: CASKSALTYNSPLHF.

The J gene is TRBJ2-7, the V gene TRBV5-6; 10 bases are a match to TRBD1. The CDR3 has 17 residues. The V gene's germline CDR1 is SGHDT and CDR2 YYEEEE. V shed 4 bases and J 11 bases; nucleotides not matched to a gene: 21. Written as DNA, the CDR3 is TGTGCCAGCAGCATAAGCCGGGACAGGGGCCTTCCTAAGGCGGAGTACTTC. Its protein is CASSISRDRGLPKAEYF. Full variable domain (missing parts from reference TRBV5-6 and TRBJ2-7): DAGVTQSPTHLIKTRGQQVTLRCSPKSGHDTVSWYQQALGQGPQFIFQYYEEEERQRGNFPDRFSGHQFPNYSSELNVNALLLGDSALYLCASSISRDRGLPKAEYFGPGTRLTVT.

The CDR3 is CASNLYSGANVLTF. The CDR3 bases are TGCGCCAGCAACTTATACTCTGGGGCCAACGTCCTGACTTTC. This rearrangement joins TRBV5-1 to TRBJ2-6; D is ambiguous. The V gene's germline CDR1 is SGHRS and CDR2 YFSETQ. The CDR3 runs 14 residues. V was cut by 6 bases and J by 0 bases, with 7 bases left in between.

This sequence joins TRBV28 and TRBJ2-5; possible D gene TRBD2, 6 bases. Germline V gene sequence: CDR1 MDHEN, CDR2 SYDVKM. This CDR3 comprises 13 residues. V was clipped by 3 bases and J by 5 bases, with 10 bases between them. The CDR3 sequence: CASSLGGGETQYF. The CDR3 DNA reads TGTGCCAGCAGTTTGGGGGGAGGCGAGACCCAGTACTTC.

The chain links TRBV6-4 to TRBJ2-2; 8 positions agree with TRBD2. CDR1 and CDR2 (germline): MRHNA, SNTAGT. This CDR3 is built from 15 residues. V was pared by 6 bases and J by 4 bases, with 7 bases of the junction left unmatched. CDR3 nucleotides: TGTGCCAGCAGCGCCGGGGGGGGAAGCACCGGGGAGCTGTTTTTT. Translating gives CASSAGGGSTGELFF.

The chain combines TRBV28 with TRBJ2-3, with a weak D call TRBD2 (5 bases). The germline V and J ends were trimmed by 3 bases and 2 bases, with 12 bases remaining between them. The germline V gene encodes CDR1 MDHEN and CDR2 SYDVKM. CDR3 length: 15 amino acids. The CDR3 here is CASSLYPGFTDTQYF. The CDR3 DNA follows: TGTGCCAGCAGTTTGTACCCGGGATTCACAGATACGCAGTATTTT. The variable domain in full, with the rest retrieved from reference TRBV28 and TRBJ2-3, is DVKVTQSSRYLVKRTGEKVFLECVQDMDHENMFWYRQDPGLGLRLIYFSYDVKMKEKGDIPEGYSVSREKKERFSLILESASTNQTSMYLCASSLYPGFTDTQYFGPGTRLTVL.

The chain is built from TRBV28 and TRBJ2-7; D remains ambiguous. Trimming shortened V by 8 bases and J by 1 base, and 3 bases separated the two germline ends. This CDR3 comprises 10 residues. The germline CDR1 and CDR2 sequences are MDHEN and SYDVKM. DNA for the CDR3: TGTGCCAGCCAGTCCTACGAGCAGTACTTC. As protein: CASQSYEQYF.

This clone showed up just a few times. The genes are TRBV27 and TRBJ2-2; no firm D call. V was trimmed by 2 bases and J by 7 bases, leaving 5 bases between them. CDR3 size: 12 residues. Looked up from germline, CDR1 is MNHEY and CDR2 is SMNVEV (reference sequence). The CDR3 coding sequence is TGTGCCAGCAGTTTAATCCACGGGGAGCTGTTTTTT. The encoded protein is CASSLIHGELFF.

In its sample, this clone was seen once. Because it lacks the conserved phenylalanine or tryptophan at the end, this CDR3 is likely a read error. The DNA is left out, because the CDR3 cannot be placed on it with certainty; the CDR3 is given as TCRdb lists it. The genes are TRBV23-1 and TRBJ2-4; the tabulated D call, TRBD2, remains unverified against the DNA. TRBV23-1 is labeled an ORF, and its function is uncertain. The CDR3 contains 8 residues when both ends are counted. CDR3 loop: CASSHILD.

This chain joins TRBV27 and TRBJ1-2; 8 nucleotides align to TRBD1. Germline loops: CDR1 MNHEY, CDR2 SMNVEV (reference sequence). J lost 12 bases, V lost 2 bases, and 14 bases had no gene match. The CDR3 runs to 15 residues. The DNA of the CDR3 is TGTGCCAGCAGTTTACGAGGACAGGGACGGGACGGCCACACCTTC. It is translated as CASSLRGQGRDGHTF.

The gene calls are TRBV6-5 and TRBJ1-2; 8 positions agree with TRBD1. This CDR3 comprises 12 residues. Unmatched junction bases numbered 7, after V lost 10 bases and J lost 6 bases. Germline loops: CDR1 MNHEY, CDR2 SVGAGI. CDR3 sequence (DNA): TGTGCCACGGAGGGACAGGAGGATGGCTACACCTTC. Protein sequence: CATEGQEDGYTF.

V usage is TRBV3-1 (or the pseudogene TRBV3-2) and J usage is TRBJ1-4; D call uncertain. Germline loops: CDR1 LGHDT, CDR2 YNNKEL (reference sequence). V was cut by 0 bases and J by 0 bases, with 5 bases left in between. The CDR3 runs to 15 residues. The CDR3 loop is CASSQDYATNEKLFF. In nucleotides, the CDR3 is TGTGCCAGCAGCCAAGACTACGCAACTAATGAAAAACTGTTTTTT.

This clone was seen only a few times. The chain employs TRBV6-5 and TRBJ2-6, with D uncertain. Germline V gene sequence: CDR1 MNHEY, CDR2 SVGAGI. This CDR3 region has 15 residues. Trimming left V 6 bases short and J 0 bases short, with 9 bases between. In DNA, the CDR3 is TGTGCCAGCAGCCACGAGGCCTCTGGGGCCAACGTCCTGACTTTC. Amino acid sequence: CASSHEASGANVLTF.

The chain recombines TRBV11-2 with TRBJ1-1, with a tentative D call TRBD1 (5 bases). The CDR3 has 12 amino acids. Germline loops: CDR1 SGHAT, CDR2 FQNNGV. V dropped 4 bases and J dropped 11 bases, with 14 bases sitting between them. The chain's CDR3 is CASSSGELGAFF. CDR3 nucleotide sequence: TGTGCCAGCAGCTCGGGGGAGCTCGGGGCTTTCTTT. Using reference TRBV11-2 and TRBJ1-1 for the parts outside the CDR3, the full variable domain is EAGVAQSPRYKIIEKRQSVAFWCNPISGHATLYWYQQILGQGPKLLIQFQNNGVVDDSQLPKDRFSAERLKGVDSTLKIQPAKLEDSAVYLCASSSGELGAFFGQGTRLTVV.

The chain employs TRBV11-2 and TRBJ2-3; 7 nucleotides line up with TRBD1. This CDR3 contains 14 residues. CDR1 and CDR2 (germline): SGHAT, FQNNGV. With V trimmed by 5 bases and J by 2 bases, 4 bases remained unmatched. CDR3 residues: CASSAGTVTDTQYF. The CDR3 region has the DNA TGTGCCAGCAGCGCCGGGACAGTCACAGATACGCAGTATTTT.

With respect to this clone: A junction end diverges from the germline sequence, so it may reflect a read error. This rearrangement joins TRBV4-3 to TRBJ1-1; D is unclear. Per germline, CDR1 LGHNA and CDR2 YSLEER. The CDR3 totals 14 residues. The DNA of the CDR3 is TGCGCCAGCAGGCAAGTTGCGGGAAACACTGAAGCTTTCTTT. It translates to CASRQVAGNTEAFF.

The chain couples TRBV28 to TRBJ2-7, with D perhaps matching TRBD2 (6 bases). The CDR3 runs to 16 residues. Germline V gene data show CDR1 as MDHEN and CDR2 as SYDVKM. V was shortened by 9 bases and J by 5 bases, with 26 bases between the two germline ends. CDR3 coding DNA: TGTGCCAGTTCCCCAAGGCGGGGTCTCAGGGCCCACGAGCAGTACTTC. Protein: CASSPRRGLRAHEQYF.

V usage is TRBV30 and J usage is TRBJ2-5; 8 nucleotides align to TRBD2. CDR1 and CDR2 (germline): GTSNPN, SVGIG (reference sequence). Trimming took 5 bases from V and 4 from J; bases not matched to a gene: 6. This CDR3 is 13 amino acids long. CDR3 region: CAWGRSGGETQYF. The CDR3 DNA is TGTGCCTGGGGGCGAAGCGGGGGAGAGACCCAGTACTTC.

Remarks on this clone: One junction end disagrees with the germline gene, perhaps due to a read error. The genes are TRBV6-5 and TRBJ1-4; D might be TRBD1 (5 bases). There are 14 residues in the CDR3. Per germline, CDR1 MNHEY and CDR2 SVGAGI. The CDR3 sequence: CASREPGTSEKLFF. The CDR3 DNA is TGTGCCAGCAGAGAGCCAGGGACTAGTGAAAAACTGTTTTTT.

Only one count was recorded for this clone. The chain joins TRBV10-3 to TRBJ1-2; D gene uncertain. Germline V CDR1 and CDR2: ENHRY, SYGVKD. CDR3 size: 15 residues. The ends were cut back, 4 bases at V and 6 bases at J, with 18 bases in the middle. The CDR3 loop is CAISGSYLEIDGYTF. CDR3 DNA sequence: TGTGCCATCAGTGGATCTTACCTTGAGATTGATGGCTACACCTTC.

V and J are TRBV2 and TRBJ2-1, with a weak D call TRBD2 (6 bases). The germline gives CDR1 SNHLY, CDR2 FYNNEI. The length of the CDR3 is 15 residues. V lost 5 bases to trimming and J lost 2 bases, with 13 bases between them. The CDR3 region is CASSSGSRTYNEQFF. As DNA, the CDR3 is TGTGCCAGCAGTAGCGGGTCTAGGACCTACAATGAGCAGTTCTTC.

This chain connects TRBV6-1 to TRBJ2-2; 9 bases agree with TRBD2. The trim removed 2 bases at V and 6 bases at J, leaving 7 bases unmatched. This CDR3 comprises 16 residues. The germline V gene has CDR1 MNHNS and CDR2 SASEGT. CDR3: CASSELLAGISGELFF. The CDR3 DNA follows: TGTGCCAGCAGTGAACTGCTAGCGGGAATCTCCGGGGAGCTGTTTTTT.

This sequence joins TRBV6-6 and TRBJ2-1, with TRBD2 matching over 9 bases. Germline V gene sequence: CDR1 MNHNY, CDR2 SVGAGI (reference sequence). J lost 0 bases, V lost 5 bases, and 8 bases had no gene match. There are 17 residues in the CDR3. In nucleotides, the CDR3 is TGTGCCAGCAGTCCCCTTAGCGGGGGCAGCTCCTACAATGAGCAGTTCTTC. Amino acids: CASSPLSGGSSYNEQFF.

Only one count was recorded for this clone. V usage is TRBV19 and J usage is TRBJ2-7, with a weak D call TRBD1 (5 bases). In germline, CDR1 is LNHDA, CDR2 SQIVND (reference sequence). CDR3 length equals 15 residues. Between the trimmed V and J ends, which lost 3 bases and 2 bases, there was a span of 14 bases. CDR3 loop: CASSIGGAKPYEQYF. CDR3 sequence (DNA): TGTGCCAGTAGTATTGGTGGGGCGAAACCCTACGAGCAGTACTTC.

V and J are TRBV7-8 and TRBJ1-4; the D is unclear. The CDR3 contains 16 residues. In germline, CDR1 is SGHVS, CDR2 FQNEAQ. With 1 base removed from V and 0 bases from J, the gap between germline ends came to 9 bases. This chain's CDR3 is CASSLGQFATNEKLFF. The CDR3 DNA reads as TGTGCCAGCAGCTTAGGGCAGTTTGCAACTAATGAAAAACTGTTTTTT. Looking up the rest from reference TRBV7-8 and TRBJ1-4 gives the full variable domain: GAGVSQSPRYKVAKRGQDVALRCDPISGHVSLFWYQQALGQGPEFLTYFQNEAQLDKSGLPSDRFFAERPEGSVSTLKIQRTQQEDSAVYLCASSLGQFATNEKLFFGSGTQLSVL.

The V gene is TRBV3-1 (or the pseudogene TRBV3-2), the J gene TRBJ2-2; D might be TRBD2 (5 bases). This CDR3 spans 15 amino acids. Germline CDR1 and CDR2: LGHDT and YNNKEL (reference sequence). The V end lost 2 bases, the J end lost 6 bases, and 13 bases lay between the germline ends. CDR3 loop: CASSQPTRAPGELFF. The CDR3 DNA is TGTGCCAGCAGCCAACCCACTAGAGCGCCCGGGGAGCTGTTTTTT.

The rearrangement links TRBV19 to TRBJ2-7; the match to TRBD1 covers 11 bases. The CDR3 is 14 amino acids. The ends lost 5 bases at V and 5 bases at J; junction bases unmatched: 5. Germline V CDR1 and CDR2: LNHDA, SQIVND (reference sequence). The CDR3 sequence is CASSYGQGANEQYF. The CDR3 DNA sequence: TGTGCCAGTAGTTACGGACAGGGGGCCAACGAGCAGTACTTC. The full variable domain, in which reference TRBV19 and TRBJ2-7 provide the parts outside the CDR3, is DGGITQSPKYLFRKEGQNVTLSCEQNLNHDAMYWYRQDPGQGLRLIYYSQIVNDFQKGDIAEGYSVSREKKESFPLTVTSAQKNPTAFYLCASSYGQGANEQYFGPGTRLTVT.

This chain uses TRBV9 with TRBJ2-3; 7 bases are shared with TRBD1. J gave up 10 bases and V 1 base, and 18 bases lay outside the gene matches. This CDR3 spans 17 amino acids. Germline V CDR1 and CDR2: SGDLS, YYNGEE. The CDR3 reads CASSVRGGDRVLGAQYF. CDR3 in DNA: TGTGCCAGCAGCGTAAGAGGCGGTGACAGGGTCCTCGGGGCGCAGTATTTT.